Listed below are T cell receptor beta chains from one sample, sequenced in a study of blood T cells in healthy people across ages. TCRdb re-derived calls from the 5' RACE reads in MiXCR, one entry per CDR3 protein. The sample lists some 1.5 million distinct CDR3 sequences, 35% to 45% occurring once. Material for sequencing was blood. These TCRs come from a woman aged 18-29 years in good health. Both conserved end residues are part of each CDR3. A D gene is named only where the DNA matches it firmly. Some rows mark clone size as missing; the rest say once, few, many or name a class of expanded clone.

D gene | J gene | V gene | clone size | CDR3 length | CDR3 DNA | CDR3 protein
- | TRBJ2-3 | TRBV7-2 | many | 16 | TGTGCCAGCAGCTTAGGGGCTAGCCGGGGCACAGATACGCAGTATTTT | CASSLGASRGTDTQYF
- | TRBJ1-1 | TRBV30 | - | 13 | TGTGCCTGGAGTGTACAGGGGAACACTGAAGCTTTCTTT | CAWSVQGNTEAFF
- | TRBJ1-2 | TRBV19 | - | 13 | TGTGCCAGTAGTATGGAGACAGGCTATGGCTACACCTTC | CASSMETGYGYTF
TRBD2 | TRBJ2-7 | TRBV14 | - | 19 | TGTGCCAGCAGCCAAGACAGTCTGGGGGCTAGCGGGCAGCTTTACGAGCAGTACTTC | CASSQDSLGASGQLYEQYF
TRBD2 | TRBJ2-3 | TRBV29-1 | few | 14 | TGCAGCGTCGAGACTAGCGGGGGGACAGATACGCAGTATTTT | CSVETSGGTDTQYF
- | TRBJ2-1 | TRBV27 | - | 14 | TGTGCCAGCAGTTTAGGAGGGGAGGTAGATGAGCAGTTCTTC | CASSLGGEVDEQFF
TRBD1 | TRBJ2-1 | TRBV9 | few | 14 | TGTGCCAGCAGGGCGGGACAGGGGTACAATGAGCAGTTCTTC | CASRAGQGYNEQFF
- | TRBJ2-5 | TRBV12-3/TRBV12-4 | few | 15 | TGTGCCAGTCTATTCCTGCTACAGGTCCGGGAGACCCAGTACTTC | CASLFLLQVRETQYF
- | TRBJ2-1 | TRBV30 | - | 11 | TGTGCCTGGAGTACACGCAATGAGCAGTTCTTC | CAWSTRNEQFF
- | TRBJ2-1 | TRBV12-5 | - | 17 | TGTGCTAGTGGTTTTAGTTCGGGAATAAGCTCCTACAATGAGCAGTTCTTC | CASGFSSGISSYNEQFF
TRBD2 | TRBJ2-5 | TRBV12-3/TRBV12-4 | - | 18 | TGTGCCAGCAGTTTAGAGGGGGTGGCGGGAGGGCCCGGAAATGAGCAGTACTTC | CASSLEGVAGGPGNEQYF
TRBD1 | TRBJ2-7 | TRBV11-1 | few | 17 | TGTGCCAGCAGCCCCCGGTGGGACAGGGTAACAACCTACGAGCAGTACTTC | CASSPRWDRVTTYEQYF
TRBD1 | TRBJ2-7 | TRBV29-1 | few | 14 | TGCAGCGTCGCCGGGACAGGGCTATCGAGTGAGCAGTACTTC | CSVAGTGLSSEQYF
TRBD2 | TRBJ2-1 | TRBV15 | few | 15 | TGTGCCACCAGCAGATCCCACGGCAGCGGGAGGTTGAAGTTCTTC | CATSRSHGSGRLKFF
- | TRBJ2-1 | TRBV12-3/TRBV12-4 | - | 17 | TGTGCCAGCAGTTTTACTTGGGAGTTACCCACCTACAATGAGCAGTTCTTC | CASSFTWELPTYNEQFF
- | TRBJ2-3 | TRBV25-1 | - | 16 | TGTGCCAGCAGTGAATCCGGACTGGCCCGCACAGATACGCAGTATTTT | CASSESGLARTDTQYF
TRBD1 | TRBJ2-7 | TRBV13 | - | 13 | TGTGCCAGCAGCTCAGACAGGGTAGGCGAGCAGTACTTC | CASSSDRVGEQYF
- | TRBJ2-2 | TRBV27 | - | 17 | TGTGCCAGCTCGATCCGGGTCGGGACTTTGGACACCGGGGAGCTGTTTTTT | CASSIRVGTLDTGELFF
- | TRBJ2-7 | TRBV12-3/TRBV12-4 | - | 13 | TGTGCCAGCAGTCCACAGCCATACAATGAGCAGTACTTC | CASSPQPYNEQYF
TRBD2 | TRBJ2-1 | TRBV5-1 | many | 15 | TGCGCCAGCAGCTTGCTAGCGGGAGGCCCCGATGAGCAGTTCTTC | CASSLLAGGPDEQFF
- | TRBJ2-2 | TRBV24-1 | few | 15 | TGTGCCACCAGTGATCCGGACACTTACACCGGGGAGCTGTTTTTT | CATSDPDTYTGELFF
- | TRBJ2-1 | TRBV12-3/TRBV12-4 | - | 12 | TGTGCCAGCAGTTTTTGGGTCGAGGAGCAGTTCTTC | CASSFWVEEQFF
- | TRBJ1-2 | TRBV20-1 | - | 12 | TGCAGTGCTAGGTATACAGGGAGCGGCTACACCTTC | CSARYTGSGYTF
- | TRBJ1-5 | TRBV20-1 | - | 15 | TGCAGTGCTCAGGAGACAGCGTATAGCAATCAGCCCCAGCATTTT | CSAQETAYSNQPQHF
TRBD2 | TRBJ2-1 | TRBV12-3/TRBV12-4 | many | 15 | TGTGCCAGCAGGAATCTAGCGGGAGTGGGAAATGAGCAGTTCTTC | CASRNLAGVGNEQFF
TRBD1 | TRBJ2-5 | TRBV9 | - | 14 | TGTGCCGGCAGCTTGGGACAGGGGGTAGAGACCCAGTACTTC | CAGSLGQGVETQYF
TRBD1 | TRBJ2-2 | TRBV9 | - | 16 | TGTGCCAGCAGCATCGACTCAGGGGGATACACCGGGGAGCTGTTTTTT | CASSIDSGGYTGELFF
TRBD1 | TRBJ2-7 | TRBV7-9 | - | 14 | TGTGCCAGCAGCTTTGGGGACAGGGTTAACGAGCAGTACTTC | CASSFGDRVNEQYF
- | TRBJ1-2 | TRBV14 | - | 15 | TGTGCCAGCAGCCAAGAACAGCAACCTAACTATGGCTACACCTTC | CASSQEQQPNYGYTF
- | TRBJ2-1 | TRBV7-9 | many | 15 | TGTGCCAGCAGCTTAGCGTCGGGGTTCGACAATGAGCAGTTCTTC | CASSLASGFDNEQFF
TRBD2 | TRBJ2-1 | TRBV27 | - | 14 | TGTGCCAGCTCAGCGGGAGGACGAGTTCATGAGCAGTTCTTC | CASSAGGRVHEQFF
TRBD2 | TRBJ2-3 | TRBV20-1 | - | 14 | TGCAGTGCCACTATAGCGGGAGTGGTAGATACGCAGTATTTT | CSATIAGVVDTQYF
- | TRBJ1-6 | TRBV18 | - | 15 | TGTGCCAGCTCACCTGGGAGCTCCTATAATTCACCCCTCCACTTT | CASSPGSSYNSPLHF
- | TRBJ1-2 | TRBV27 | - | 13 | TGTGCCAGCAGGAAGGGGCCTAACTATGGCTACACCTTC | CASRKGPNYGYTF
- | TRBJ2-7 | TRBV11-1 | few | 15 | TGTGCCAGCAGCTTAGTTGTGGGCCCGACCAATGAGCAGTACTTC | CASSLVVGPTNEQYF
TRBD1 | TRBJ2-7 | TRBV20-1 | - | 13 | TGCAGTGCTAGTGCCAGGGGGTCCTACGAGCAGTACTTC | CSASARGSYEQYF
- | TRBJ1-2 | TRBV29-1 | many | 14 | TGCAGCGTACCCCCGGGCGGGGATAACTATGGCTACACCTTC | CSVPPGGDNYGYTF
- | TRBJ2-7 | TRBV27 | - | 13 | TGTGCCAGCAGCTGGGGCTCCCGGAATGAGCAGTACTTC | CASSWGSRNEQYF
- | TRBJ1-3 | TRBV7-9 | - | 16 | TGTGCCAGCAGCGGCCGGGACGGCACCTCTGGAAACACCATATATTTT | CASSGRDGTSGNTIYF
TRBD1 | TRBJ2-7 | TRBV7-8 | few | 15 | TGTGCCAGCAGCGCTAGACAGGGGGAATCCTACGAGCAGTACTTC | CASSARQGESYEQYF
TRBD1 | TRBJ2-1 | TRBV5-1 | few | 14 | TGCGCCAGCAGCATCGGGACAGTAGACAATGAGCAGTTCTTC | CASSIGTVDNEQFF
- | TRBJ1-2 | TRBV4-1 | - | 13 | TGCGCCAGCAGCCCCAGGGACTTCTATGGCTACACCTTC | CASSPRDFYGYTF
- | TRBJ2-1 | TRBV4-2 | few | 14 | TGTGCCAGCAGCCAAGTAGGCAGGGGCGATGAGCAGTTCTTC | CASSQVGRGDEQFF
TRBD1 | TRBJ2-7 | TRBV6-5 | few | 13 | TGTGCCAGCAGTGGACAGGGTGGGAACGAGCAGTACTTC | CASSGQGGNEQYF
TRBD2 | TRBJ2-7 | TRBV11-2 | few | 15 | TGTGCCAGCAGTAGGACTAGCGGGAGGCTCTACGAGCAGTACTTC | CASSRTSGRLYEQYF
- | TRBJ2-1 | TRBV27 | - | 12 | TGTGCCAGCATTTCAGCTGGGAATGAGCAGTTCTTC | CASISAGNEQFF
- | TRBJ1-1 | TRBV10-3 | - | 15 | TGTGCCATCAGTGAGTCCCCAGGGTTGCGAACTGAAGCTTTCTTT | CAISESPGLRTEAFF
- | TRBJ1-2 | TRBV4-1 | few | 11 | TGCGCCAGCAGCCAACAGGGTGGCTACACCTTC | CASSQQGGYTF
- | TRBJ1-1 | TRBV5-1 | few | 15 | TGCGCCAGCAGCTTGCTGGGACATTCGAACACTGAAGCTTTCTTT | CASSLLGHSNTEAFF